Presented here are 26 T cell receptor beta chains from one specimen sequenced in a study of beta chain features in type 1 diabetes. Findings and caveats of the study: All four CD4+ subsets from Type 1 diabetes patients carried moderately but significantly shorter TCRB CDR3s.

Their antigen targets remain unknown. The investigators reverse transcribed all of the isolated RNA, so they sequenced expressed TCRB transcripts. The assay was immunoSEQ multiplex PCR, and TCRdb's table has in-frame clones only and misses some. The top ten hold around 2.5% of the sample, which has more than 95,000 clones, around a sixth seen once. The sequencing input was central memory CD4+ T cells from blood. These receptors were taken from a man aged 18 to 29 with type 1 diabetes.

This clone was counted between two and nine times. The chain's CDR3 is CAWSVPPKYF. The DNA of the CDR3 is TGTGCCTGGAGTGTCCCCCCGAAGTATTTT. The J gene is TRBJ2-3, the V gene TRBV30, with D uncertain. Per the germline V gene, CDR1 is GTSNPN and CDR2 is SVGIG (reference sequence). This CDR3 has 10 residues. Trimming left V 0 bases short and J 13 bases short, with 8 bases between.

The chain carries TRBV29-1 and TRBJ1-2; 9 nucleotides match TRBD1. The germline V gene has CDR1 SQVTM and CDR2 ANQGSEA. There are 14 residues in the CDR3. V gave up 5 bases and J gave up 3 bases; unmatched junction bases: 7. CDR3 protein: CSVSRTGEDYGYTF. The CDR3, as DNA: TGCAGCGTTAGTAGGACAGGGGAAGACTATGGCTACACCTTC.

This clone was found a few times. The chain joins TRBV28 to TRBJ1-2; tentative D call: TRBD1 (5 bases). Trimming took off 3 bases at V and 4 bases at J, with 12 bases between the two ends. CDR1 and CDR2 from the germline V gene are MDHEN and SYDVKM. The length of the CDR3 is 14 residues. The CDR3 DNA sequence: TGTGCCAGCAGTTTTACAGGATTATCCTATGGCTACACCTTC. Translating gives CASSFTGLSYGYTF.

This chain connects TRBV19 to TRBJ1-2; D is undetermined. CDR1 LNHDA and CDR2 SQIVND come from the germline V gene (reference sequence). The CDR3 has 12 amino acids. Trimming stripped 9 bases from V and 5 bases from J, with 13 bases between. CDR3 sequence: CASTGSRYGYTF. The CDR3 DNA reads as TGTGCCAGCACTGGGTCGAGGTATGGCTACACCTTC.

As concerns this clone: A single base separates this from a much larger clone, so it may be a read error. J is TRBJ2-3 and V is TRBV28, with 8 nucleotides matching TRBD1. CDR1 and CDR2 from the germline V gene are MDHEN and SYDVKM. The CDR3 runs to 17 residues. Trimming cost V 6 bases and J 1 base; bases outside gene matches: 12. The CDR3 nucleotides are TGTGCCAGCAGGCTCCAGGATACAGGGGGACGCACAGATACGCAGTATTTT. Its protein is CASRLQDTGGRTDTQYF.

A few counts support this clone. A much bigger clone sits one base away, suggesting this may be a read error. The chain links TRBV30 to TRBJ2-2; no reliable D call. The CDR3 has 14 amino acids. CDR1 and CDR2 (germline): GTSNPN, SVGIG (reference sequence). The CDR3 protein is CALSVGHPTGELFF. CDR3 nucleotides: TGTGCCTTGAGTGTAGGGCACCCTACCGGGGAGCTGTTTTTT.

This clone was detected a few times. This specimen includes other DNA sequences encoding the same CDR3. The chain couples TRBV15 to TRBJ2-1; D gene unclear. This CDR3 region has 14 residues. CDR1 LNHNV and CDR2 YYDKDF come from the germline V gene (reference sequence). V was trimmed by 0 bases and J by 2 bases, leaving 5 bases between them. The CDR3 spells CATSRDPTYNEQFF. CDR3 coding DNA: TGTGCCACCAGCAGAGACCCGACCTACAATGAGCAGTTCTTC.

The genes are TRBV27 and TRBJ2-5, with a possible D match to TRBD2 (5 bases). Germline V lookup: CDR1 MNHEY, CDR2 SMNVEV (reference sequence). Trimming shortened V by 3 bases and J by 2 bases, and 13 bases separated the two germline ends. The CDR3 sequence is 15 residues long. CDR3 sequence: CASSFGDYSQETQYF. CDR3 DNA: TGTGCCAGCAGTTTCGGAGACTACAGTCAAGAGACCCAGTACTTC.

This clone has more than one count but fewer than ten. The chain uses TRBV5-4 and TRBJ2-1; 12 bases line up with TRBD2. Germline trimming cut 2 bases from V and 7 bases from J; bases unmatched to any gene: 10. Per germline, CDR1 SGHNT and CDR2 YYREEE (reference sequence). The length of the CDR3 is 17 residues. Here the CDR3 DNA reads TGTGCCAGCAGCTTACAACTAGCGGGAGGCCGCCGTAATGAGCAGTTCTTC. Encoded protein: CASSLQLAGGRRNEQFF.

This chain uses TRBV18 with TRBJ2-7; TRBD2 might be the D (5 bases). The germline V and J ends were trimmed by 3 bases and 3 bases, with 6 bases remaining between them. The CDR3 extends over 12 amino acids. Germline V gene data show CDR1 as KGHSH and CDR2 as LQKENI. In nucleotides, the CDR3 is TGTGCCAGCTCACCCGGGGTCTACGAGCAGTACTTC. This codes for CASSPGVYEQYF.

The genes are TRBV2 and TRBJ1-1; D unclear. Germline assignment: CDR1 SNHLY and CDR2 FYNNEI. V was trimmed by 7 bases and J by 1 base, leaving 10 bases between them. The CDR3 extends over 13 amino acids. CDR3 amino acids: CASNGQQNTEAFF. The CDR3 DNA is TGTGCCAGCAACGGGCAACAGAACACTGAAGCTTTCTTT.

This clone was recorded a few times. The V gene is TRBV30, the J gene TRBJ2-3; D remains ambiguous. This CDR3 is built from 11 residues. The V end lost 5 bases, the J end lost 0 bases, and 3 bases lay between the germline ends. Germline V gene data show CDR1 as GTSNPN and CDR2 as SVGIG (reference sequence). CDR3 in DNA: TGTGCCTGGGCTAGCACAGATACGCAGTATTTT. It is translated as CAWASTDTQYF.

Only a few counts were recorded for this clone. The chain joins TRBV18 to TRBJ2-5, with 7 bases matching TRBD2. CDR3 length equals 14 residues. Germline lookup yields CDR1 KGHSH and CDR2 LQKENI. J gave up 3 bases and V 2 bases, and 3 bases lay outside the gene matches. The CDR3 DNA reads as TGTGCCAGCTCACCAAATGCGGGAGAAGAGACCCAGTACTTC. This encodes CASSPNAGEETQYF.

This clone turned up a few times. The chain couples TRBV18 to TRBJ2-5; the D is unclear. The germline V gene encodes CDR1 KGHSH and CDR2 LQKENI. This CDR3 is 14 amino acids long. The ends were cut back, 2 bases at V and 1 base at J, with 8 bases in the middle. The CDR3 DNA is TGTGCCAGCTCACCAGGACGGAGCCAAGAGACCCAGTACTTC. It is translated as CASSPGRSQETQYF.

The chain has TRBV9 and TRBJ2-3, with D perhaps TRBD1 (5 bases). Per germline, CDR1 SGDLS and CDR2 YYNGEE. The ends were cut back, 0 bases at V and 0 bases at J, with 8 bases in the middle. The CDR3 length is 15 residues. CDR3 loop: CASSVVAGSTDTQYF. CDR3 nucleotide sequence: TGTGCCAGCAGCGTAGTTGCAGGGAGCACAGATACGCAGTATTTT.

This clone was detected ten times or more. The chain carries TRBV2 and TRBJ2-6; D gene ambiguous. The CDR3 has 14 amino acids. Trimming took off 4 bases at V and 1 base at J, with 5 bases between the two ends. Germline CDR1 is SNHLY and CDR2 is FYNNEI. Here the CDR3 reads CASSVASGANVLTF. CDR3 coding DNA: TGTGCCAGCAGTGTCGCGTCTGGGGCCAACGTCCTGACTTTC.

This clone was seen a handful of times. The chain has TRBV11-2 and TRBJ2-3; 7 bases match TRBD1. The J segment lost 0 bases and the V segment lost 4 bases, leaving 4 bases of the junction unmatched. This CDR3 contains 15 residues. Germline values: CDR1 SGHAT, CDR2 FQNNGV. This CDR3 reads CASSSTGTSTDTQYF. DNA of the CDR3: TGTGCCAGCAGCTCGACAGGGACGAGCACAGATACGCAGTATTTT.

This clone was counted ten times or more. This CDR3 reads CASSAYQETQYF. The CDR3 region has the DNA TGTGCCAGCAGCGCCTACCAAGAGACCCAGTACTTC. The chain couples TRBV7-2 to TRBJ2-5; D gene unclear. The CDR3 totals 12 residues. The V end lost 5 bases, the J end lost 0 bases, and 4 bases lay between the germline ends. The V gene's germline CDR1 is SGHTA and CDR2 FQGNSA.

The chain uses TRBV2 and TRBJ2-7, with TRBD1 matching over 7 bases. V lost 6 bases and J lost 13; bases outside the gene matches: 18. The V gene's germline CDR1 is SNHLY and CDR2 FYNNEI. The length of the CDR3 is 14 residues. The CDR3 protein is CASSDSWGQLTHYF. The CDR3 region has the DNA TGTGCCAGCAGCGACTCGTGGGGACAGCTCACACACTACTTC.

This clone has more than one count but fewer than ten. CDR3 DNA: TGTGCCAGCAGCCTAAATTTCGGTGAGCAGTTCTTC. It is translated as CASSLNFGEQFF. This chain uses TRBV14 with TRBJ2-1, with unresolved D. Per the germline V gene, CDR1 is SGHDN and CDR2 is FVKESK. There are 12 residues in the CDR3. Between the trimmed V and J ends, which lost 4 bases and 9 bases, there was a span of 10 bases.

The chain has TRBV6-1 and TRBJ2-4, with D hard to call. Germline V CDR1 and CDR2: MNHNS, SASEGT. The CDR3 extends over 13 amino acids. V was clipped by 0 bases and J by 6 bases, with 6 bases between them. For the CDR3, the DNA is TGTGCCAGCAGTGAAGCGCCACTAAACATTCAGTACTTC. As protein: CASSEAPLNIQYF.

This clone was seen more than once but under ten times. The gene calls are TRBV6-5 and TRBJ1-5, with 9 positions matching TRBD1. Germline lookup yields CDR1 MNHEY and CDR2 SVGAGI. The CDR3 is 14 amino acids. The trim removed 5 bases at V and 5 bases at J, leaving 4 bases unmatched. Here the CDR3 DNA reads TGTGCCAGCAGTCCGGGACAGGGCGATCAGCCCCAGCATTTT. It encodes CASSPGQGDQPQHF.

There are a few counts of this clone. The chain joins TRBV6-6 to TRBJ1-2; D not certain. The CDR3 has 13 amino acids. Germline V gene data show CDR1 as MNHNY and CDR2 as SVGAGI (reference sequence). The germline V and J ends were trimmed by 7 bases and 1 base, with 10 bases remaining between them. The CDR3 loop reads CASNPGGNYGYTF. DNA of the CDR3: TGTGCCAGCAATCCTGGTGGTAACTATGGCTACACCTTC.

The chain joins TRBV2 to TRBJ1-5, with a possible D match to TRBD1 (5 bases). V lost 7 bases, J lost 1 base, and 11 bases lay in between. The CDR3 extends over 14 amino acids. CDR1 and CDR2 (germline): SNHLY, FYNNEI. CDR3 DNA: TGTGCCAGCAACGAGGGGCAGAGCAATCAGCCCCAGCATTTT. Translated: CASNEGQSNQPQHF.

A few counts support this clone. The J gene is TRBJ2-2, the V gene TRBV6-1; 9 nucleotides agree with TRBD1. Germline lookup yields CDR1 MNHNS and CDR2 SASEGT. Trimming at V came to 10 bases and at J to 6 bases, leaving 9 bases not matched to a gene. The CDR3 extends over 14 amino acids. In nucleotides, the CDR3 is TGTGCCACCCTACGCCGGGACAGGGCCGGGGAGCTGTTTTTT. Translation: CATLRRDRAGELFF.

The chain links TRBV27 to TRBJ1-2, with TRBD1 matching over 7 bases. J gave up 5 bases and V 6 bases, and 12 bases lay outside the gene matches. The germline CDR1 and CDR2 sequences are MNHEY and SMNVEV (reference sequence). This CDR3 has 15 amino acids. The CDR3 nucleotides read TGTGCCAGCAGCCAAATCGGACAGGCCGAGTATGGCTACACCTTC. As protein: CASSQIGQAEYGYTF.